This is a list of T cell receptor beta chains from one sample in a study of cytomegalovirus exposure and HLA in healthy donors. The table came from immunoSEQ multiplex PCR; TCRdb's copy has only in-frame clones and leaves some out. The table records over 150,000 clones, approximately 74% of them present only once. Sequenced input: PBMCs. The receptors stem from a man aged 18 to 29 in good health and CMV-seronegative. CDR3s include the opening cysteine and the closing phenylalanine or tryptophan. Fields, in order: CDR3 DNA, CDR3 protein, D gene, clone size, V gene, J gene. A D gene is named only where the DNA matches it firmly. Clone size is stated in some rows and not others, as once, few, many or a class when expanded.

CDR3nt: TGTGCCAGCAGCCCAGGAGGTGAGCAGTTCTTC; CDR3aa: CASSPGGEQFF; d_gene: .; abundance: .; v_gene: TRBV28; j_gene: TRBJ2-1
CDR3nt: TGTGCCTGGTCCCCCATCCGGGTCTATGAGCAGTTCTTC; CDR3aa: CAWSPIRVYEQFF; d_gene: .; abundance: .; v_gene: TRBV30; j_gene: TRBJ2-1
CDR3nt: TGTGCCAGCAGCCTCCGGGGAGATCGAGAGCAGTTCTTC; CDR3aa: CASSLRGDREQFF; d_gene: .; abundance: .; v_gene: TRBV9; j_gene: TRBJ2-1
CDR3nt: TGTGCCAGCAGTGAAGGTCGGGGACAGCCCCAGCATTTT; CDR3aa: CASSEGRGQPQHF; d_gene: .; abundance: .; v_gene: TRBV6-1; j_gene: TRBJ1-5
CDR3nt: TGTGCCAGCAGTGAAGGGGTCATTTTTGGGGGGGATCGCTACGAGCAGTACTTC; CDR3aa: CASSEGVIFGGDRYEQYF; d_gene: TRBD2; abundance: .; v_gene: TRBV2; j_gene: TRBJ2-7
CDR3nt: TGTGCCAGCAGCCTCCAGGGGGAAGATGGCTACACCTTC; CDR3aa: CASSLQGEDGYTF; d_gene: TRBD1; abundance: .; v_gene: TRBV5-4; j_gene: TRBJ1-2
CDR3nt: TGCAGCGTTGAAACGAAGCTCACAGATACGCAGTATTTT; CDR3aa: CSVETKLTDTQYF; d_gene: .; abundance: .; v_gene: TRBV29-1; j_gene: TRBJ2-3
CDR3nt: TGTGCCAGCAGCCTTCGGAGGGAATTCACCGGGGAGCTGTTTTTT; CDR3aa: CASSLRREFTGELFF; d_gene: .; abundance: .; v_gene: TRBV7-2; j_gene: TRBJ2-2
CDR3nt: TGTGCCAGCAGCAGAACAGGGGACCCCTCTGGAAACACCATATATTTT; CDR3aa: CASSRTGDPSGNTIYF; d_gene: TRBD1; abundance: once; v_gene: TRBV7-6; j_gene: TRBJ1-3
CDR3nt: TGTGCCTGGAAGGCAGGGGGTATCACCGGGGAGCTGTTTTTT; CDR3aa: CAWKAGGITGELFF; d_gene: TRBD1; abundance: .; v_gene: TRBV30; j_gene: TRBJ2-2
CDR3nt: TGTGCCAGCAGTTCGCTAGACAGGGTTGAATACAATGAGCAGTTCTTC; CDR3aa: CASSSLDRVEYNEQFF; d_gene: TRBD1; abundance: .; v_gene: TRBV27; j_gene: TRBJ2-1
CDR3nt: TGTGCCAGCAGCGCAACGACAATTGGAGGAAACACCATATATTTT; CDR3aa: CASSATTIGGNTIYF; d_gene: .; abundance: .; v_gene: TRBV5-6; j_gene: TRBJ1-3
CDR3nt: TGCGCCAGCAGCCAAGTGGACTCCAGCTCCTACGAGCAGTACTTC; CDR3aa: CASSQVDSSSYEQYF; d_gene: .; abundance: few; v_gene: TRBV4-1; j_gene: TRBJ2-7
CDR3nt: TGCGCCAGCAGCTTGGGCACTAGTCAAGAGACCCAGTACTTC; CDR3aa: CASSLGTSQETQYF; d_gene: .; abundance: .; v_gene: TRBV5-1; j_gene: TRBJ2-5
CDR3nt: TGTGCCAGCATAACCGGGGGGGCCGGAAATGAGCAGTTCTTC; CDR3aa: CASITGGAGNEQFF; d_gene: TRBD2; abundance: .; v_gene: TRBV6-1; j_gene: TRBJ2-1
CDR3nt: TGCGCCAGCAGCCAAGGTCTTATTAGGACAGTAAATTACGGCGAGCAGTACTTC; CDR3aa: CASSQGLIRTVNYGEQYF; d_gene: .; abundance: .; v_gene: TRBV4-1; j_gene: TRBJ2-7
CDR3nt: TGTAGTGAGGGGGGGACAGGACGATATGACGATGGCTACACCTTC; CDR3aa: CSEGGTGRYDDGYTF; d_gene: TRBD1; abundance: .; v_gene: TRBV29-1; j_gene: TRBJ1-2
CDR3nt: TGTGCCAGCAGCGATCCCACAGGGATCTACGAGCAGTACTTC; CDR3aa: CASSDPTGIYEQYF; d_gene: .; abundance: .; v_gene: TRBV6-5; j_gene: TRBJ2-7
CDR3nt: TGTGCCAGCAGCGTAACTGCTCCCGGGACAGCTGGAAACACCATATATTTT; CDR3aa: CASSVTAPGTAGNTIYF; d_gene: TRBD1; abundance: .; v_gene: TRBV9; j_gene: TRBJ1-3
CDR3nt: TGTGCCAGCAGTGAAGGGCCGGGGGGTCCCGGGGAGCTGTTTTTT; CDR3aa: CASSEGPGGPGELFF; d_gene: TRBD2; abundance: .; v_gene: TRBV2; j_gene: TRBJ2-2
CDR3nt: TGTGCCAGCAGCGCTCTTAGGAGCTACGAGCAGTACTTC; CDR3aa: CASSALRSYEQYF; d_gene: .; abundance: .; v_gene: TRBV11-2; j_gene: TRBJ2-7
CDR3nt: TGTGCCGTCGCGGCTAGCGGGGGTTTGTGGGAGACCCAGTACTTC; CDR3aa: CAVAASGGLWETQYF; d_gene: TRBD2; abundance: .; v_gene: TRBV19; j_gene: TRBJ2-5
CDR3nt: TGTGCCAGCAGTGAGGGCAGGATTCATCCCGGGGAGCTGTTTTTT; CDR3aa: CASSEGRIHPGELFF; d_gene: .; abundance: .; v_gene: TRBV2; j_gene: TRBJ2-2
CDR3nt: TGTGCCAGCAGCTCGACAGCTTCCTACGAGCAGTACTTC; CDR3aa: CASSSTASYEQYF; d_gene: .; abundance: .; v_gene: TRBV7-3; j_gene: TRBJ2-7
CDR3nt: TGTGCCAGCAGCTTCGGGTCACCTATGAACACTGAAGCTTTCTTT; CDR3aa: CASSFGSPMNTEAFF; d_gene: .; abundance: .; v_gene: TRBV5-8; j_gene: TRBJ1-1
CDR3nt: TGTGCCAGCAGCGCCTCCGGGGCACCGGGAGGAGACACCATATATTTT; CDR3aa: CASSASGAPGGDTIYF; d_gene: .; abundance: .; v_gene: TRBV9; j_gene: TRBJ1-3
CDR3nt: TGTGCCAGCAGTTTATCGGTGATTGGGGAACAGGGGGCTTCTAACTATGGCTACACCTTC; CDR3aa: CASSLSVIGEQGASNYGYTF; d_gene: TRBD1; abundance: .; v_gene: TRBV28; j_gene: TRBJ1-2